This T cell receptor beta chain was recovered during a study of shared clonotypes between healthy human individuals (dated by TCRdb to 2019 to 2021). About the full investigation: The cohort comprised a couple of women and a few men aged 18 to 49 years. The study deeply sequenced blood TCR repertoires of five healthy adults to estimate repertoire size and the extent of clonotype sharing between individuals. Different laboratories and diverse techniques were used to prepare libraries and sequence TCR repertoires, to increase sequencing depth and limit assay-specific biases. Per donor, leukapheresis produced somewhere between about 0.8 and 9 billion PBMCs. On the study overall, not on this receptor specifically: Sampling was restricted to blood, and TCR repertoires in tissues likely differ from the TCR repertoires found in blood. The genetic and exposure-history diversity represented was limited by the small number of donors. Based on pairwise subsampling, the degree of clonotype sharing among donors was expected to be affected by sequencing depth.

Using the deep immunoSEQ assay, multiplex PCR amplified TCR CDR3 regions from genomic DNA. Genomic DNA extracted from each cell subset was distributed evenly over all wells of several immunoSEQ 96-well plates, and each plate served as one replicate. For unsorted PBMC, roughly 330 ng genomic DNA, equal to 30,000 or so T cell genomes, was loaded into each replicate PCR. Ten immunoSEQ deep assay plates were used to sequence the unsorted PBMC genomic DNA. Purified libraries were quantified with a Qubit 3.0 fluorometer, sized on a Bioanalyzer 2100, and re-quantified with the KAPA Library Quantification kit. Each immunoSEQ 96-well plate was sequenced on its own single-read 150-cycle Illumina NextSeq 550 flow cell. The paper's data handling went like this. Because only junctional sequences without quality scores were contained in the immunoSEQ output, filtering matching that applied to full-length reads could not be performed. To assign V/J genes and CDR3, sequences were annotated using PyIR, a Python wrapper for IgBLAST v1.9, with IMGT germline references. Reads were filtered out if the reads had weak V/J assignments (E-value above 1e-6), no CDR3, stop codons, out-of-frame junctions, or ambiguous translated residues. V3J clonotypes were defined as sequences sharing the same inferred V gene, J gene, and CDR3 amino acid sequence. Percentage overlap between repertoires was computed as shared unique clonotypes divided by the size of the smaller repertoire. Three approaches were used to assess repertoire richness: RTK rarefaction, the Chao1 estimator, and Recon v2.1 estimates of unobserved clonotypes. TCRdb retrieved this table from immuneACCESS and kept in-frame rearrangements only. Not all clones are present; in checked studies, unresolved V genes account for under half, and no reason is known for the remainder. V, J and clone size are those of that table, while D and trimming were read from the DNA. This sample lists about 450,000 clones; 70% to 85% were detected once. Less than 15% of the sample is taken by the ten largest.

With regard to this clone: Its target antigen remains unknown. Base qualities are missing; no much larger clone stands one base away.

CDR1 and CDR2, per the germline V gene, are SGHRS and YFSETQ. V loses 1 base, J loses 5 bases, and the germline ends lie 15 bases apart. Including the terminal cysteine and phenylalanine, the CDR3 comprises 16 residues. Only the CDR3 DNA stays, 48 bases, in frame from base 1. The donors were healthy, HIV-negative adults who had no recently reported acute infections or vaccinations. Only Caucasian adults living in Nashville, Tennessee, USA were represented among the donors. For unsorted samples, about 90 million PBMCs were counted and genomic DNA was extracted with the QIAamp DNA Blood Mini kit. Blood was obtained by leukapheresis, after which PBMCs were separated by Ficoll-Histopaque density gradient centrifugation and cryopreserved in liquid nitrogen vapor phase.

This TCR was sampled from a woman in her thirties or forties in good health. Some clones in this sample may be carry-over from other donors' samples. Sequences were obtained from PBMCs. The rearrangement joined TRBV5-1 to TRBJ2-2; D gene: possibly TRBD2, on 6 matching bases. The CDR3 corresponds to CASSLTAGPGTGELFF. The DNA sequence is as follows: TGCGCCAGCAGCTTGACGGCGGGGCCGGGGACCGGGGAGCTGTTTTTT.